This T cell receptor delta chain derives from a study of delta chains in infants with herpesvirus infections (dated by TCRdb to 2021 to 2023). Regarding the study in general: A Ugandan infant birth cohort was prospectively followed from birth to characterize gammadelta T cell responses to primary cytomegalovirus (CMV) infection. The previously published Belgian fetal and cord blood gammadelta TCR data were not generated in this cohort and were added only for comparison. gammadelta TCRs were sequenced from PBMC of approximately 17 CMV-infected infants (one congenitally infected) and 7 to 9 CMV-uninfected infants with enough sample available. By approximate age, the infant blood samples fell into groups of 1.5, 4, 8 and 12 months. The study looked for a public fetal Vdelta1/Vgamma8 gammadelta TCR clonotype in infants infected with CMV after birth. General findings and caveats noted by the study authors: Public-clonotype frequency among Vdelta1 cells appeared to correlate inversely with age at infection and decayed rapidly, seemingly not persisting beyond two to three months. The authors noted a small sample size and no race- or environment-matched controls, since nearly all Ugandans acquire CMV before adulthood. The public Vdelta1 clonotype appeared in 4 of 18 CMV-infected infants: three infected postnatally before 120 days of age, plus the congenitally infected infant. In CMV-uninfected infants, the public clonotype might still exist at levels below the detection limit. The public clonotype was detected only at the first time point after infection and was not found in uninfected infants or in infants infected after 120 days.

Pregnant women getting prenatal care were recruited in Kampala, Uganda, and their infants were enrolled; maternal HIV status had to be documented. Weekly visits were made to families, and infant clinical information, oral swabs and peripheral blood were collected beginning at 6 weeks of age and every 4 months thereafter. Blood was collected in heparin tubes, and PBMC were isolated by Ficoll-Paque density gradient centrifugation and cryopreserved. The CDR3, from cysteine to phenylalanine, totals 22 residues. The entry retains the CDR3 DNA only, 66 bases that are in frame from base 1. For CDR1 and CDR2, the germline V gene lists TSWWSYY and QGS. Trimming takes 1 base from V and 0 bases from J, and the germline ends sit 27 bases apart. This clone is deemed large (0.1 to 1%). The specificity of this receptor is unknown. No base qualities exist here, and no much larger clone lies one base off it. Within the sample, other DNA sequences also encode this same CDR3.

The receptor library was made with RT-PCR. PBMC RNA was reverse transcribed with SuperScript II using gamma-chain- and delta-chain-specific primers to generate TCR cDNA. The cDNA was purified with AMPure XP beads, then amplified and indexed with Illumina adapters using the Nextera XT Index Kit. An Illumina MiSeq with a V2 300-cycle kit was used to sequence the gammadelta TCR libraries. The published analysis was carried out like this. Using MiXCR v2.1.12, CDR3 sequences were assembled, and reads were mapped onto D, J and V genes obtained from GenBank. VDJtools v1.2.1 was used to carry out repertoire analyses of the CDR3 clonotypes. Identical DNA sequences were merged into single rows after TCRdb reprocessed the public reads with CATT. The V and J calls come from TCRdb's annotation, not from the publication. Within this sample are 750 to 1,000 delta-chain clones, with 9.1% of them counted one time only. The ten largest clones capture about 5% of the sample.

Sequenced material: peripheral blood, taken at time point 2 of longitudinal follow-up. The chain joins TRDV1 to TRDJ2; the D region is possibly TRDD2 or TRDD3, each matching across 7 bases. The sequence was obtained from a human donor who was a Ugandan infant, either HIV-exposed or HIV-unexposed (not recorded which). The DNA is TGTGCTCTTGGGGAACCCAATTTTTTCCTACAGCTGGGGGGGACTTTGACAGCACAACTCTTCTTT. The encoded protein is CALGEPNFFLQLGGTLTAQLFF.